This T cell receptor (beta chain) originates from a study of early T cells in non-severe SARS-CoV-2 infection. Study background: With bulk RNA from unsorted whole blood as input, sequencing yielded unpaired chains.

General study points: VDJdb matching skewed toward anti-spike CD8 responses, missing private and CD4 specificities.

Per the germline V gene, CDR1 is LGHDT and CDR2 is YNNKEL (reference sequence). This CDR3 is built from 16 residues. Each cDNA molecule carried a unique molecular identifier. One entry per CDR3 protein, called by TCRdb with MiXCR from the 5' RACE reads. The data contain 80,000 to 95,000 distinct CDR3 sequences, under 15% of them singletons. This clonotype was observed a handful of times. The antigen remains undetermined. This clone may be a read error of a much larger clone one base away. This sequence was found in an adult who was a healthcare worker with PCR-confirmed SARS-CoV-2 infection or an uninfected control (not recorded which). This sequence joins TRBV3-1 and TRBJ1-2; TRBD1 matches 7 bases. Sequenced material: whole blood. The CDR3 DNA reads as TGTGCCAACAGCCGCCAGGGGACAGAATCGAACTATGGCTACACCTTC. Its translation is CANSRQGTESNYGYTF.